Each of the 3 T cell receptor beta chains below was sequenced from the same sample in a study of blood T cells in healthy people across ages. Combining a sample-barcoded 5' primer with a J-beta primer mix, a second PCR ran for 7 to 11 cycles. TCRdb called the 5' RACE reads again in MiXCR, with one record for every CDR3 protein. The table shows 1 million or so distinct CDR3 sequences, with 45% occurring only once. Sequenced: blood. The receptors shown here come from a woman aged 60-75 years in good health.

CDR3 protein: CASREGVATEFYGYTF. DNA for the CDR3: TGTGCCAGCAGGGAGGGTGTGGCGACAGAATTCTATGGCTACACCTTC. The chain couples TRBV2 to TRBJ1-2; perhaps TRBD1 as D (5 bases). Germline CDR1 and CDR2: SNHLY and FYNNEI. The CDR3 loop spans 16 amino acids. Trimming left V 6 bases short and J 4 bases short, with 21 bases between. Based on the CDR3 plus reference TRBV2 and TRBJ1-2, the full variable domain is EPEVTQTPSHQVTQMGQEVILRCVPISNHLYFYWYRQILGQKVEFLVSFYNNEISEKSEIFDDQFSVERPDGSNFTLKIRSTKLEDSAMYFCASREGVATEFYGYTFGSGTRLTVV.

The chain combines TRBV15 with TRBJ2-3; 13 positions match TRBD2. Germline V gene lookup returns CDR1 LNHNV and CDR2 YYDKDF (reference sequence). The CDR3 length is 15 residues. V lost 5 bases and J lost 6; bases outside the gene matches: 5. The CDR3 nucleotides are TGTGCCACCAGCTGGACTAGCGGGAGTGCCGATACGCAGTATTTT. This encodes CATSWTSGSADTQYF.

CDR3 region: CASSDTGPSTYNEQFF. The CDR3 region has the DNA TGTGCCAGCAGTGATACGGGCCCCTCAACCTACAATGAGCAGTTCTTC. V usage is TRBV7-9 and J usage is TRBJ2-1; D gene uncertain. The CDR3 is 16 amino acids. Trimming removed 6 bases at V and 2 bases at J, with 17 bases between. The germline gives CDR1 SEHNR, CDR2 FQNEAQ (reference sequence).